This T cell receptor beta chain is from a study of PD-1 blockade in classical Hodgkin lymphoma. Relapses following autologous stem cell transplantation were seen in all patients, with brentuximab vedotin exposure varying. TCRdb keeps only in-frame clones here, not all; method: immunoSEQ multiplex PCR. The sample lists 25,000 to 30,000 clones, about two thirds occurring once. This clone has a handful of counts. The antigen is unknown. Other DNA sequences in this specimen translate into the identical CDR3. Overall study findings and caveats: Complete responders showed a baseline diversity that resembled the diversity of newly diagnosed patients. Significant TCR diversity gains by C4D1 occurred in CD4+ but not CD8+ cells.

Germline assignment: CDR1 SGHNT and CDR2 YENEEA. V gave up 5 bases and J gave up 5 bases; unmatched junction bases: 8. This CDR3 has 16 amino acids. Sequences were derived from peripheral blood mononuclear cells (PBMCs), sampled before the second cycle of nivolumab. V gene TRBV11-3 combines with J gene TRBJ2-2, with 10 positions matching TRBD1. The sequence derives from a human donor with classical Hodgkin lymphoma. This CDR3 reads CASSPEGDRGTGELFF. CDR3 DNA: TGTGCCAGCAGCCCTGAAGGGGACAGGGGAACCGGGGAGCTGTTTTTT.